One sample yielded the 11 T cell receptor beta chains listed below, sequenced in a study of blood T cell repertoires in COVID-19. This table comes from immunoSEQ multiplex PCR, and its TCRdb copy is limited to in-frame clones, with some not included. The sample records under 300,000 clones, roughly 88% being singletons. The sequenced sample consisted of PBMCs or T cells enriched from blood (not recorded which). Receptor source: a woman in her thirties or forties who had been exposed to COVID-19.

This clone was picked up one time. This chain joins TRBV27 and TRBJ1-6, with 7 bases fitting TRBD1. This CDR3 comprises 17 residues. V shed 3 bases, J shed 13 bases, and the junction held 18 bases outside the gene matches. The V gene's germline CDR1 is MNHEY and CDR2 SMNVEV (reference sequence). This CDR3 reads CASSLSYRGTQTGPLHF. Written as DNA, the CDR3 is TGTGCCAGCAGTTTGTCCTACAGGGGCACCCAAACGGGGCCCCTCCACTTT.

V gene TRBV2 combines with J gene TRBJ1-5; D is undetermined. Trimming removed 6 bases from V and 3 bases from J, with 12 bases in between. Germline V gives CDR1 SNHLY, CDR2 FYNNEI. The CDR3 is 14 residues long. The CDR3 loop is CASSQWANNQPQHF. The CDR3 bases are TGTGCCAGCAGCCAATGGGCAAACAATCAGCCCCAGCATTTT.

The chain is built from TRBV7-8 and TRBJ2-7, with D maybe TRBD2 (5 bases). V gave up 5 bases and J gave up 5 bases, with 13 bases separating them. The CDR3 sequence is 13 residues long. Looked up from germline, CDR1 is SGHVS and CDR2 is FQNEAQ. This CDR3 reads CASSIRGKNEQYF. The CDR3 DNA sequence: TGTGCCAGCAGCATTAGAGGGAAGAACGAGCAGTACTTC.

The chain carries TRBV2 and TRBJ1-4, with 9 nucleotides matching TRBD1. Germline CDR1 reads SNHLY; CDR2 reads FYNNEI. The CDR3 has 15 amino acids. The V segment lost 6 bases and the J segment 4 bases; nucleotides outside the gene matches: 6. The CDR3 loop is CASRGQGLGNEKLFF. The CDR3 DNA sequence: TGTGCCAGCAGAGGACAGGGGTTAGGTAATGAAAAACTGTTTTTT.

This clone was picked up many times. The chain recombines TRBV12-3 or TRBV12-4 with TRBJ2-5; TRBD1 matches at 9 bases. After removal of 7 bases from V and 4 bases from J, the junction contained 4 bases not matched to a gene. This CDR3 comprises 13 residues. The CDR3 DNA reads as TGTGCCAGCACCGTACAGGGGGCAGAGACCCAGTACTTC. Its translation: CASTVQGAETQYF.

The chain couples TRBV12-3 or TRBV12-4 to TRBJ1-2; D is undetermined. V dropped 4 bases and J dropped 1 base, with 4 bases sitting between them. The CDR3 loop spans 12 amino acids. CDR3 sequence reads: CASSSLNYGYTF. The CDR3 region has the DNA TGTGCCAGCAGTTCTCTTAACTATGGCTACACCTTC.

The V call is TRBV11-2, the J call TRBJ1-1; 9 bases line up with TRBD1. Germline CDR1 and CDR2: SGHAT and FQNNGV. Trimming cost V 5 bases and J 4 bases; bases outside gene matches: 20. The length of the CDR3 is 19 residues. DNA for the CDR3: TGTGCCAGCAGCATCGGACAGGGGTGGACCTCGAGGAGGGGCACTGAAGCTTTCTTT. Its translation is CASSIGQGWTSRRGTEAFF. The variable domain in full, completed from reference TRBV11-2 and TRBJ1-1, reads EAGVAQSPRYKIIEKRQSVAFWCNPISGHATLYWYQQILGQGPKLLIQFQNNGVVDDSQLPKDRFSAERLKGVDSTLKIQPAKLEDSAVYLCASSIGQGWTSRRGTEAFFGQGTRLTVV.

Remarks on this clone: Distinct nucleotide sequences in the sample also encode this CDR3. CDR3 residues: CASSLSGNTIYF. CDR3 bases: TGTGCCAGCAGTCTCTCTGGAAACACCATATATTTT. V gene TRBV28 combines with J gene TRBJ1-3; D gene uncertain. The germline gives CDR1 MDHEN, CDR2 SYDVKM. The V gene lost 5 bases and the J gene lost 0 bases, with 2 bases spanning the gap. The CDR3 totals 12 residues. The whole variable domain, filled in from reference TRBV28 and TRBJ1-3, reads DVKVTQSSRYLVKRTGEKVFLECVQDMDHENMFWYRQDPGLGLRLIYFSYDVKMKEKGDIPEGYSVSREKKERFSLILESASTNQTSMYLCASSLSGNTIYFGEGSWLTVV.

V and J are TRBV28 and TRBJ1-1; D is possibly TRBD1 (5 bases). V was cut by 8 bases and J by 3 bases, with 13 bases left in between. The CDR3 has 13 residues. CDR1 MDHEN and CDR2 SYDVKM come from the germline V gene. The CDR3 coding sequence is TGTGCCAGCCCGGGGCGCGGGGACACTGAAGCTTTCTTT. It encodes CASPGRGDTEAFF. Filled out from reference TRBV28 and TRBJ1-1, the complete variable domain reads DVKVTQSSRYLVKRTGEKVFLECVQDMDHENMFWYRQDPGLGLRLIYFSYDVKMKEKGDIPEGYSVSREKKERFSLILESASTNQTSMYLCASPGRGDTEAFFGQGTRLTVV.

This clone has only one observation. The chain employs TRBV18 and TRBJ1-1; D uncertain. Germline lookup yields CDR1 KGHSH and CDR2 LQKENI. Trimming left V 2 bases short and J 5 bases short, with 12 bases between. The CDR3 loop spans 14 amino acids. CDR3: CASSPSLGRTEAFF. The CDR3 nucleotides read TGTGCCAGCTCACCAAGTTTGGGGAGGACTGAAGCTTTCTTT.

This clone was counted a few times. This chain uses TRBV11-2 with TRBJ2-7, with 9 bases lining up with TRBD1. Germline trimming cut 5 bases from V and 3 bases from J; bases unmatched to any gene: 2. CDR1 and CDR2 (germline): SGHAT, FQNNGV. The CDR3 extends over 13 amino acids. The CDR3 loop is CASSRQGGYEQYF. CDR3 in DNA: TGTGCCAGCAGCAGACAGGGGGGCTACGAGCAGTACTTC.